This T cell receptor (beta chain) was found in a study of T cell responses to AZD1222 COVID-19 vaccine. Findings and limits, study-wide: None of the repertoires were sampled until the peak T cell response had passed. Reports say nearly half of spike-specific TCRs go after unmutated variant regions.

A word on this clone: Its antigen remains unknown.

Losses at the gene ends were 3 bases for V and 4 bases for J; bases not matched to a gene: 4. CDR1 and CDR2 (germline): MNHNY, SVGAGI (reference sequence). This CDR3 contains 15 residues. Produced via immunoSEQ multiplex PCR; TCRdb's table is partial and in-frame only. The data hold 240,000 or so clones, with 85% to 95% observed a single time. The TCR sequence derives from an adult in good health. The sample here was peripheral blood, taken on day 0 of AZD1222 vaccination. This chain uses TRBV6-6 with TRBJ2-7, with TRBD1 matching over 12 bases. The CDR3 loop reads CASSYTGQGAYEQYF. The CDR3 nucleotides are TGTGCCAGCAGTTATACGGGACAGGGGGCGTACGAGCAGTACTTC.